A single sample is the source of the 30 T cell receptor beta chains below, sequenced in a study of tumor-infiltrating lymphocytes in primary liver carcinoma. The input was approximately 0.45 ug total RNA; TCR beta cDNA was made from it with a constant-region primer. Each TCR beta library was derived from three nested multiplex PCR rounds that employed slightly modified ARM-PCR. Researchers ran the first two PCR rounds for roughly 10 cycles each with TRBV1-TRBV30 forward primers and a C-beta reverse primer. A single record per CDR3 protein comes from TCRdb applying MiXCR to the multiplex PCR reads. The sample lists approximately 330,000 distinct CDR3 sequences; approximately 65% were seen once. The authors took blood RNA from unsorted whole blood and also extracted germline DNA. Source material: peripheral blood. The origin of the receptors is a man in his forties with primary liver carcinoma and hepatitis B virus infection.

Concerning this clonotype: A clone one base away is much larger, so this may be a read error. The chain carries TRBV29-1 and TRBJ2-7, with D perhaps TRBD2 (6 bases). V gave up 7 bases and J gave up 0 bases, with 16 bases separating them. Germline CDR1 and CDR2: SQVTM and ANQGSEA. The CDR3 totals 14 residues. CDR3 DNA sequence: TGCAGCGCTGTGGAGGGTAGTAGCTCCTACGAGCAGTACTTC. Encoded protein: CSAVEGSSSYEQYF.

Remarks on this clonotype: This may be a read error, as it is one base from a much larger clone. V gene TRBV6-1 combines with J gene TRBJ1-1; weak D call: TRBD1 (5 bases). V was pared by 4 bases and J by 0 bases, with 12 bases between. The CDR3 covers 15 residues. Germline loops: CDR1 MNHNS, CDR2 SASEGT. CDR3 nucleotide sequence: TGTGCCAGCAGTGGACAGAGGCACATGAACACTGAAGCTTTCTTT. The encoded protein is CASSGQRHMNTEAFF.

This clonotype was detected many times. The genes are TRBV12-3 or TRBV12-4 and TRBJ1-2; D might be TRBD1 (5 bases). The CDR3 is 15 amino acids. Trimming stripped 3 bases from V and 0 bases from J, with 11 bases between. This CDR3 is CASSLGGTTNYGYTF. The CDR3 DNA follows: TGTGCCAGCAGTTTGGGGGGGACCACTAACTATGGCTACACCTTC.

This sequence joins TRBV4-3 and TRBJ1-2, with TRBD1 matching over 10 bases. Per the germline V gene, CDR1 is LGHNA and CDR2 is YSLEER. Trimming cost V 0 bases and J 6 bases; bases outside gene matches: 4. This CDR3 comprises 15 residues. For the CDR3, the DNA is TGCGCCAGCAGCCAAGATTCCGGGACAGGGGATGGCTACACCTTC. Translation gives CASSQDSGTGDGYTF.

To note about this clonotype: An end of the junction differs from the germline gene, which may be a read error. The CDR3 bases are TGCAGCGCCGACAGGGGAGGGACAAATACGGAGTATTTT. It is translated as CSADRGGTNTEYF. This rearrangement joins TRBV29-1 to TRBJ2-3, with D perhaps matching TRBD1 (8 bases). Germline CDR1 reads SQVTM; CDR2 reads ANQGSEA. The CDR3 loop spans 13 amino acids.

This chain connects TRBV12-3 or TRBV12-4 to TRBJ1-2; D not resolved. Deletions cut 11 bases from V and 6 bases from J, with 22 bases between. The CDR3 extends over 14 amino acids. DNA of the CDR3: TGTGCCGGTAGTTTGCAGGAGGGATTGGATGGCTACACCTTC. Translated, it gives CAGSLQEGLDGYTF.

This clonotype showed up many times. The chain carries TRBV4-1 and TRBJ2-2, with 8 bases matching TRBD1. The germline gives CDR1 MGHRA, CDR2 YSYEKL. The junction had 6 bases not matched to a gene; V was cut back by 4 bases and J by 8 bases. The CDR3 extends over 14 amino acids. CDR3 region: CASSPPGGKGELFF. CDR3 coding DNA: TGCGCCAGCAGCCCTCCAGGGGGCAAGGGGGAGCTGTTTTTT.

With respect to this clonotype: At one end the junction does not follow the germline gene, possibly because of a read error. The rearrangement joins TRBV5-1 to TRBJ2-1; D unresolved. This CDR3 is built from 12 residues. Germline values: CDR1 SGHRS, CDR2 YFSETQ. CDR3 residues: CASSLFHNKQFF. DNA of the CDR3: TGCGCCAGCAGCTTGTTCCACAATAAGCAGTTCTTC.

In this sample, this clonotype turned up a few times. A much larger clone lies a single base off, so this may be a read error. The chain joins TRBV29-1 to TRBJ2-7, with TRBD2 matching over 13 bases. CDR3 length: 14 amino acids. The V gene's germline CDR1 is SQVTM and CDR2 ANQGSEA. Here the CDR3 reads CNVAGTSGTYEQYF. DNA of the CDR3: TGCAACGTTGCCGGGACTAGCGGGACGTACGAGCAGTACTTC.

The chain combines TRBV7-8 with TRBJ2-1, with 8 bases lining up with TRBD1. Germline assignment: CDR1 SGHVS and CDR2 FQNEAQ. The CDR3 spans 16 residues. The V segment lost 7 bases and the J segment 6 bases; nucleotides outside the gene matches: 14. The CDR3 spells CASTYSRTGPPNEQFF. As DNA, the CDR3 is TGTGCCAGCACCTACTCCCGGACAGGGCCACCCAATGAGCAGTTCTTC.

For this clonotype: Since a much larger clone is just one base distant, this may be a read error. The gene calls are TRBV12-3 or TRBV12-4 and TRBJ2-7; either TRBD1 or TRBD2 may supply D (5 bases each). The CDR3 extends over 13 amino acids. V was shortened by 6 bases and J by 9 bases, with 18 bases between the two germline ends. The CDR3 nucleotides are TGTGCCAGCAGCCACCGACGGGGCGACGTGCAGTACTTC. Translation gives CASSHRRGDVQYF.

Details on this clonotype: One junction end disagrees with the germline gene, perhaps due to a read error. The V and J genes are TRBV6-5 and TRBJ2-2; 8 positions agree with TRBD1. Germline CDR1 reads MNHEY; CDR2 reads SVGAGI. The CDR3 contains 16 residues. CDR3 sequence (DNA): TGTGCCAGTAGTTACTCCTGGACAGGGTTTGGCGGGGAGCTGTTTTTT. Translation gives CASSYSWTGFGGELFF.

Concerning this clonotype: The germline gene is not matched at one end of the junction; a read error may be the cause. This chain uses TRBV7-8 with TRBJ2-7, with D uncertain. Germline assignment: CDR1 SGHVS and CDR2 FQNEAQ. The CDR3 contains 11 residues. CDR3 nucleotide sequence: TGTGCCAACAGCTACGTGGACGAGCAGTACTTC. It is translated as CANSYVDEQYF.

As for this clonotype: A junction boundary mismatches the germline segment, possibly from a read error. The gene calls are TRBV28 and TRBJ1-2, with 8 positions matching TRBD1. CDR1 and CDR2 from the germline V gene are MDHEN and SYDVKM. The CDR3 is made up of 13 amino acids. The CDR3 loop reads CAGSPGGTGGYTF. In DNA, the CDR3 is TGTGCCGGCAGTCCAGGCGGGACAGGCGGCTACACCTTC.

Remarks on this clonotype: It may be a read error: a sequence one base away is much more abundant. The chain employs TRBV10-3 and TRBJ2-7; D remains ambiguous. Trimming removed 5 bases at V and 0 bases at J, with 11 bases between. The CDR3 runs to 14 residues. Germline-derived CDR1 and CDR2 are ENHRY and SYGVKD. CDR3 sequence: CAISLLQCSYEQYF. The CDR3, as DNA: TGTGCCATCAGTCTACTACAGTGCTCCTACGAGCAGTACTTC.

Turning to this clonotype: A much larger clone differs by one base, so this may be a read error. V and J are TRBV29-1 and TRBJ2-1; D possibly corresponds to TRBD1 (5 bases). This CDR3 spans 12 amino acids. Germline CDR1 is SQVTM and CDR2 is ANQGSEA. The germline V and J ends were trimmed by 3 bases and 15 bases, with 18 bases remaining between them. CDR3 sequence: CSVEDGAGGVFF. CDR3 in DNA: TGCAGCGTTGAGGATGGGGCCGGTGGGGTGTTCTTC.

The CDR3 DNA follows: TGTGCCAGCAGCTTACCCATTAGCGGGGACGACAATGAGCAGTTCTTC. Its protein product is CASSLPISGDDNEQFF. The J gene is TRBJ2-1, the V gene TRBV5-6, with 8 bases aligning to TRBD2. The V gene's germline CDR1 is SGHDT and CDR2 YYEEEE. This CDR3 is 16 amino acids long. Germline trimming cut 2 bases from V and 5 bases from J; bases unmatched to any gene: 9.

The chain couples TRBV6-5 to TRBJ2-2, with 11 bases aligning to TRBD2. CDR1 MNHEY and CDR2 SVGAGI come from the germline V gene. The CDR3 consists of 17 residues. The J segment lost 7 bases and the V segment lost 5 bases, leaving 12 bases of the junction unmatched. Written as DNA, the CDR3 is TGTGCCAGCAGTCCCTTAAAGAGACTAGCGGGATTCGGGGAGCTGTTTTTT. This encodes CASSPLKRLAGFGELFF.

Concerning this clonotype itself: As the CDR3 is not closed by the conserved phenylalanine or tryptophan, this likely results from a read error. The CDR3 DNA sequence: TGTGCCAGCAGCCACCAGGGTACCGACGAGCAGTACTTA. This encodes CASSHQGTDEQYL. The chain employs TRBV5-6 and TRBJ2-7; D may be TRBD1 (5 bases). This CDR3 spans 13 amino acids. V shed 4 bases and J shed 5 bases, with 13 bases lying between them. The germline V gene encodes CDR1 SGHDT and CDR2 YYEEEE.

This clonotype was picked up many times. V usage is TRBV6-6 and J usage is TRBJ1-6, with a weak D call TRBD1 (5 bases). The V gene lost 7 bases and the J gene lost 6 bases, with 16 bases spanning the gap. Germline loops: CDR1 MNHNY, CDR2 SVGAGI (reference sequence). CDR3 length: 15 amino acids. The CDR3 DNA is TGTGCCAGCACCGACCTAACCGGGGCTAATTCACCCCTCCACTTT. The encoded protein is CASTDLTGANSPLHF.

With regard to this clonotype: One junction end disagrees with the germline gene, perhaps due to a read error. The CDR3 nucleotides are TGTGCCAGTAGCTTAACAGGGCTTAATGAGCAGTTCTTC. Its translation: CASSLTGLNEQFF. The chain combines TRBV11-2 with TRBJ2-1, with D possibly being TRBD1 (6 bases). From germline, CDR1 is SGHAT and CDR2 FQNNGV. The CDR3 is 13 residues long.

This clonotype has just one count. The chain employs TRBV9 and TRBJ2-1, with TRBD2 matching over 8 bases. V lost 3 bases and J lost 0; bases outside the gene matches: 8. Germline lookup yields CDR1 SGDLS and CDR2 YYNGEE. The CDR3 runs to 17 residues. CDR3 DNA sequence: TGTGCCAGCAGCGGGTCTAGGGCGGGAGGCTCCTACAATGAGCAGTTCTTC. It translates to CASSGSRAGGSYNEQFF.

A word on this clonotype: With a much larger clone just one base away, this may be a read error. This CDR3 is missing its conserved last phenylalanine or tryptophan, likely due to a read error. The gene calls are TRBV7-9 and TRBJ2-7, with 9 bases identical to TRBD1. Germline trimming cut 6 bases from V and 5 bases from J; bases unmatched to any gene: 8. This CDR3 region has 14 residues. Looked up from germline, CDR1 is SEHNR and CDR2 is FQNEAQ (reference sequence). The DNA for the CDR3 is TGTGCCAGCAGTCGTCCGGGACAGGGTAACGAGCAGTACTCC. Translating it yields CASSRPGQGNEQYS.

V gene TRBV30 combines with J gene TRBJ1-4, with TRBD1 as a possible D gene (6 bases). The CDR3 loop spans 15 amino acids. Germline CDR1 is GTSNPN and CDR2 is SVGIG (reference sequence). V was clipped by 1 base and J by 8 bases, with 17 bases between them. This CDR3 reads CAWSATGGFSEKLFF. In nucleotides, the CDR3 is TGTGCCTGGAGTGCGACAGGAGGCTTTTCCGAAAAACTGTTTTTT.

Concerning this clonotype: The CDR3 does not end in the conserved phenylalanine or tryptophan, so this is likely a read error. In DNA, the CDR3 is TGTGCCCGGAGTGTACTTATGGGTTACGAGCAGTACCTC. This sequence encodes CARSVLMGYEQYL. This chain links TRBV30 with TRBJ2-7; D is unresolved. Germline V gene data show CDR1 as GTSNPN and CDR2 as SVGIG (reference sequence). The CDR3 runs 13 residues.

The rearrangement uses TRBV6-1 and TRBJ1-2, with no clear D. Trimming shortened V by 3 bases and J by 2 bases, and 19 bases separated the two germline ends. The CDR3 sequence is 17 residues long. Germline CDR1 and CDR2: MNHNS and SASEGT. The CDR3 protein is CASSDPGSTFGNYGYTF. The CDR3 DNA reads TGTGCCAGCAGTGACCCCGGTTCGACATTTGGAAACTATGGCTACACCTTC.

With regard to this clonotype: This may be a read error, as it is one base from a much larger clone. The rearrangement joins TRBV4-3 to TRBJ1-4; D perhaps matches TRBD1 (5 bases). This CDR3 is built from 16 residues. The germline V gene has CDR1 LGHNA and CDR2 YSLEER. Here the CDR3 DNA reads TGCGCCAGCAGCCAAGTCTCCGGGACTTACAATGAAAAACCGTTTTTT. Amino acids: CASSQVSGTYNEKPFF.

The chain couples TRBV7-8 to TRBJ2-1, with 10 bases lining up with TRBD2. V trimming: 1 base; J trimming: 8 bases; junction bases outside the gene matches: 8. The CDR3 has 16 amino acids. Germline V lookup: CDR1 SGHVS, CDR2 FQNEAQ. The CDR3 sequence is CASSLGASGSHYEQFF. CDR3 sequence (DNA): TGTGCCAGCAGCTTAGGGGCTAGCGGGAGTCACTATGAGCAGTTCTTC.

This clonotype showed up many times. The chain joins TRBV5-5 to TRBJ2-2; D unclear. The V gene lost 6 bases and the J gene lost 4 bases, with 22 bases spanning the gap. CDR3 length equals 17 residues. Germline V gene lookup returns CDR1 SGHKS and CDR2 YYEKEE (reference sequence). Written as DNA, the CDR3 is TGTGCCAGCACCCTAGGGCTAGTTTCGCAAGCCACCGGGGAGCTGTTTTTT. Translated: CASTLGLVSQATGELFF.

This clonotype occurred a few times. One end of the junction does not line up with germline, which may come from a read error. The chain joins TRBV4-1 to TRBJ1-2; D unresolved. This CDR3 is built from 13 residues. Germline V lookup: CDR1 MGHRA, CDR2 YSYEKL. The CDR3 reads CASSEDGDYGYTF. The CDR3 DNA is TGCGCCAGCAGCGAAGACGGGGACTATGGCTACACCTTC.